These T cell receptor beta chains were read from a single sample in a study of T cells in Graves' hyperthyroidism and ophthalmopathy. One entry per CDR3 protein, called by TCRdb with MiXCR from the multiplex PCR reads. The table records around 300,000 distinct CDR3 sequences, 13% of them present only once. The material sequenced was blood. The receptors stem from a woman in her thirties with Graves' hyperthyroidism that later progressed to Graves' ophthalmopathy. The CDR3 runs from the conserved cysteine through the conserved F or W. Fields, in order: J gene, V gene, CDR3 protein.

TRBJ1-6,TRBV7-9,CASSSGTGGKTPLHF
TRBJ2-7,TRBV3-1,CASSPFPGPASYEQYF
TRBJ1-2,TRBV27,CASTPGGGLYGYTF
TRBJ2-2,TRBV2,CASTGPRTSGLAGRTGELFF
TRBJ2-7,TRBV4-1,CASSQGQGVSYEQYF
TRBJ2-5,TRBV7-9,CASSFGLAGGETQYF
TRBJ2-2,TRBV5-1,CASSLATGGVYTGELLF
TRBJ2-1,TRBV6-6,CASSYSMGGSYNEQFF
TRBJ2-2,TRBV24-1,CATSERALNTGELFF
TRBJ2-5,TRBV4-1,CASSSTASGSVETQYF
TRBJ2-3,TRBV5-1,CASSSRSSGGTTDTQYF
TRBJ1-2,TRBV6-2/TRBV6-3,CASSYSTRTGDYGYTF
TRBJ2-5,TRBV12-3/TRBV12-4,CASSLGTSGRKTQYF
TRBJ1-2,TRBV6-5,CASSPLTGAGGYTF
TRBJ2-7,TRBV2,CASSEDEQYF
TRBJ2-3,TRBV30,CAWGTSGTDTQYF
TRBJ2-7,TRBV28,CASSLPVADSYEQYF
TRBJ2-1,TRBV5-1,CASSLLGTSQPSDEQFF
TRBJ2-5,TRBV7-2,CASSLDGTGGETQYF
TRBJ1-5,TRBV20-1,CSAPGRKSNQPQHF
TRBJ1-2,TRBV6-2/TRBV6-3,CATAKTVSYGYTF
TRBJ1-3,TRBV28,CASSLISGGSGNTIYF
TRBJ2-6,TRBV7-9,CASSLRDSGPNVLTF
TRBJ1-2,TRBV29-1,CSVEELGTPNYGYTF
TRBJ1-1,TRBV7-3,CASSLLAGTEAFF
TRBJ1-1,TRBV6-1,CASSERYDNLNTEAFF
TRBJ1-3,TRBV27,CASSFPAGIGNTIYF
TRBJ1-3,TRBV4-1,CASSQGEVYSGNTIYF
TRBJ2-7,TRBV5-1,CASSLASGELPYEQYF
TRBJ2-1,TRBV14,CANSQDRVVAGVGEQFF
TRBJ2-3,TRBV30,CAWRMRETSSTDTQYF
TRBJ2-7,TRBV2,CASSEALAGGLEQYF
TRBJ2-1,TRBV24-1,CATSDRPGASYNEQFF
TRBJ2-3,TRBV29-1,CSVDPATGASTDTQYF
TRBJ2-7,TRBV9,CASSIGLADEQYF
TRBJ1-2,TRBV3-1,CASSQGTFGYTF
TRBJ1-2,TRBV3-1,CASSQEEGMSDGYTF
TRBJ1-3,TRBV7-3,CASVRYSGRAGNTIYF
TRBJ1-6,TRBV18,CASTGRADNSPLHF
TRBJ1-1,TRBV12-3/TRBV12-4,CASSLRMNTEAFF
TRBJ2-3,TRBV7-2,CASTEGLYTDTQYF
TRBJ2-2,TRBV5-8,CASSWQMSANTGELFF
TRBJ2-7,TRBV6-5,CASSYSFSGSSEQYF
TRBJ1-5,TRBV27,CASRTAYSNRPQHF
TRBJ2-7,TRBV6-2/TRBV6-3,CASLGGASGYEQYF
TRBJ2-7,TRBV13,CASSRDRGSPYEQYF
TRBJ2-1,TRBV7-2,CASSFDVRRAGNEQFF
TRBJ1-2,TRBV28,CASSPGQGRVIYGYTF